The 24 T cell receptor beta chains below were found in one sample sequenced in a study of T cells expressing NK-cell markers (dated by TCRdb to between 2020 and 2021). Libraries were built with 5' RACE. The sequencing machine was an Illumina HiSeq 2000. Following TCRdb reprocessing, every CDR3 protein sequence forms one entry, and DNA is not provided. The table for this sample records about 460,000 distinct CDR3 sequences. Approximately 1.4% of the sample is taken by the ten largest. The source material was blood T cells: a sorted CD56 or NKG2C T cell subset, CD4+ or CD8+ T cells, or bulk PBMC T cells (not recorded which). All receptors derive from a woman in her forties or fifties in good health. Donor details come from another sample of the same person, matched by shared clones.

The rearrangement joins TRBV7-2 to TRBJ2-1. The V gene's germline CDR1 is SGHTA and CDR2 FQGNSA. The CDR3 contains 15 residues. CDR3 region: CASSSSGISAHEQFF.

The V gene is TRBV25-1, the J gene TRBJ2-4; the TRBD1 assignment by TCRdb is unverifiable without DNA. Per germline, CDR1 MGHDK and CDR2 SYGVNS. This CDR3 spans 14 amino acids. CDR3: CASSPPGGGVIQYF.

The chain carries TRBV20-1 and TRBJ2-5; with no DNA, the TCRdb D assignment of TRBD2 cannot be verified. The germline gives CDR1 DFQATT, CDR2 SNEGSKA (reference sequence). This CDR3 is built from 15 residues. CDR3: CSARTSGNLRETQYF.

The chain employs TRBV5-1 and TRBJ2-1; the TRBD2 assignment by TCRdb is unverifiable without DNA. CDR1 is SGHRS, CDR2 YFSETQ, per germline. The CDR3 runs to 16 residues. This chain's CDR3 is CASSFLAGGPFNEQFF.

The chain is built from TRBV20-1 and TRBJ2-4; TCRdb proposes TRBD2, but this gene call is untestable without DNA. The germline V gene encodes CDR1 DFQATT and CDR2 SNEGSKA (reference sequence). The CDR3 covers 15 residues. CDR3 amino acids: CSATRDSRAKNIQYF.

The J gene is TRBJ2-7, the V gene TRBV6-2 or TRBV6-3; the TCRdb call, TRBD1, lacks DNA for checking. The CDR3 runs to 17 residues. CDR1 is MNHEY, CDR2 SVGEGT, per germline. The CDR3 is CASSYAEQGSRSYEQYF.

V usage is TRBV25-1 and J usage is TRBJ1-2. Germline V gene lookup returns CDR1 MGHDK and CDR2 SYGVNS. The CDR3 runs 12 residues. The CDR3 region is CASSGQKDGYTF.

The rearrangement joins TRBV5-1 to TRBJ2-1; there is no DNA to check the TCRdb D call of TRBD2. The V gene's germline CDR1 is SGHRS and CDR2 YFSETQ. The CDR3 runs to 18 residues. CDR3 protein: CASSLVGGSHLSYNEQFF.

The rearrangement uses TRBV10-3 and TRBJ2-1; the D call from TCRdb, TRBD1, cannot be confirmed without DNA. This CDR3 has 15 residues. Germline loops: CDR1 ENHRY, CDR2 SYGVKD. The CDR3 here is CAISNFAGSGDEQFF.

This chain joins TRBV5-1 and TRBJ1-2; the D call from TCRdb, TRBD1, cannot be confirmed without DNA. The CDR3 is 15 residues long. Germline CDR1 is SGHRS and CDR2 is YFSETQ. This CDR3 is CASSTGSQANYGYTF.

The rearrangement joins TRBV10-3 to TRBJ2-2. The germline V gene has CDR1 ENHRY and CDR2 SYGVKD. This CDR3 comprises 13 residues. The CDR3 is CAITSTNTGELFF.

The chain has TRBV24-1 and TRBJ2-5; there is no DNA to check the TCRdb D call of TRBD2. This CDR3 spans 15 amino acids. CDR1 and CDR2 (germline): KGHDR, SFDVKD. This CDR3 reads CATSDPRAGVETQYF.

The chain employs TRBV5-1 and TRBJ2-5; TCRdb's D gene call, TRBD2, goes unchecked for lack of DNA. The CDR3 is 15 amino acids. CDR1 is SGHRS, CDR2 YFSETQ, per germline. CDR3 amino acids: CASSNIAGSKETQYF.

The J gene is TRBJ2-3, the V gene TRBV10-3; TCRdb indicates TRBD1, and absent DNA this call remains unverified. The length of the CDR3 is 14 residues. Germline CDR1 and CDR2: ENHRY and SYGVKD. This chain's CDR3 is CAISRDRGADTQYF.

The V call is TRBV4-2, the J call TRBJ2-3; TCRdb designates TRBD2, a call that cannot be tested without DNA. CDR3 size: 15 residues. The germline CDR1 and CDR2 sequences are LGHNA and YNFKEQ. The CDR3: CASSQGLAGVDTQYF.

J is TRBJ2-1 and V is TRBV18; TCRdb selects TRBD2, and the lack of DNA leaves this call unchecked. Germline V CDR1 and CDR2: KGHSH, LQKENI. This CDR3 has 12 residues. The CDR3 here is CASSREGLEQFF. The whole variable domain, remainder taken from reference TRBV18 and TRBJ2-1, is NAGVMQNPRHLVRRRGQEARLRCSPMKGHSHVYWYRQLPEEGLKFMVYLQKENIIDESGMPKERFSAEFPKEGPSILRIQQVVRGDSAAYFCASSREGLEQFFGPGTRLTVL.

This chain links TRBV24-1 with TRBJ2-3; absent DNA, TCRdb's TRBD1 call cannot be checked. Germline CDR1 is KGHDR and CDR2 is SFDVKD. The CDR3 spans 15 residues. The CDR3 sequence is CATSDRTGLTDTQYF.

The rearrangement uses TRBV5-1 and TRBJ2-1; there is no DNA to check the TCRdb D call of TRBD1. Germline CDR1 and CDR2: SGHRS and YFSETQ. The CDR3 spans 16 residues. The CDR3 is CASSLTGTVRTNEQFF.

V gene TRBV9 combines with J gene TRBJ2-2. Germline CDR1 and CDR2: SGDLS and YYNGEE. The length of the CDR3 is 15 residues. The CDR3 region is CASSVAGKNTGELFF.

The chain couples TRBV15 to TRBJ2-4; the TCRdb call, TRBD2, lacks DNA for checking. Germline assignment: CDR1 LNHNV and CDR2 YYDKDF (reference sequence). The CDR3 contains 14 residues. The CDR3 region is CATSNGEAKNIQYF. The full variable domain, completed using reference TRBV15 and TRBJ2-4, is DAMVIQNPRYQVTQFGKPVTLSCSQTLNHNVMYWYQQKSSQAPKLLFHYYDKDFNNEADTPDNFQSRRPNTSFCFLDIRSPGLGDTAMYLCATSNGEAKNIQYFGAGTRLSVL.

V and J are TRBV3-1 and TRBJ2-1. Germline CDR1 LGHDT, CDR2 YNNKEL (reference sequence). The CDR3 totals 12 residues. CDR3: CAAGDYYNEQFF.

The chain couples TRBV20-1 to TRBJ2-5. This CDR3 contains 13 residues. Germline CDR1 and CDR2: DFQATT and SNEGSKA (reference sequence). CDR3 amino acids: CSASILDQETQYF.

CDR3 amino acids: CASSRFTSGELFF. This rearrangement joins TRBV11-2 to TRBJ2-2. Germline assignment: CDR1 SGHAT and CDR2 FQNNGV. The CDR3 has 13 residues.

This chain uses TRBV12-3 or TRBV12-4 with TRBJ2-3; with no DNA, the TCRdb D assignment of TRBD1 cannot be verified. The CDR3 is 13 amino acids. CDR3 residues: CASSFGGRGTQYF.